Below are 31 T cell receptor beta chains sequenced from a single sample in a study of control samples from healthy donors and cancer patients. Generated by immunoSEQ multiplex PCR, the TCRdb table keeps only in-frame clones and is missing some. The data contain 90,000 or so clones, about 88% of them singletons. The sample consisted of blood. All receptors come from a woman in her seventies in good health.

This clone was detected a few times. This specimen includes other DNA sequences encoding the same CDR3. The V gene is TRBV24-1, the J gene TRBJ1-1; tentatively, D is TRBD1 (5 bases). Trimming took off 7 bases at V and 5 bases at J, with 13 bases between the two ends. The CDR3 has 13 residues. The germline V gene has CDR1 KGHDR and CDR2 SFDVKD. CDR3 sequence: CATRERGGTEAFF. CDR3 nucleotide sequence: TGTGCCACCAGGGAACGGGGGGGAACTGAAGCTTTCTTT.

V usage is TRBV9 and J usage is TRBJ1-6, with TRBD1 matching over 7 bases. CDR3 length equals 17 residues. The V and J ends lost 0 bases and 10 bases, in that order; junction bases with no gene match: 13. Germline lookup yields CDR1 SGDLS and CDR2 YYNGEE. The CDR3 spells CASSVGEKGGLGSPLHF. The DNA of the CDR3 is TGTGCCAGCAGCGTAGGGGAAAAAGGGGGCTTAGGGTCACCCCTCCACTTT.

The V gene is TRBV6-5, the J gene TRBJ2-1, with 9 bases lining up with TRBD2. Trimming took 2 bases from V and 7 from J; bases not matched to a gene: 9. This CDR3 region has 16 residues. Germline CDR1 is MNHEY and CDR2 is SVGAGI. For the CDR3, the DNA is TGTGCCAGCAGTTACATGGCGGGGGGGCACGTAAATGAGCAGTTCTTC. This gives the protein CASSYMAGGHVNEQFF.

The V call is TRBV27, the J call TRBJ1-1; D ambiguous. CDR3 length: 13 residues. Trimming stripped 5 bases from V and 4 bases from J, with 11 bases between. In germline, CDR1 is MNHEY, CDR2 SMNVEV (reference sequence). CDR3 nucleotide sequence: TGTGCCAGCAGTAACTCGTGGGGCACTGAAGCTTTCTTT. This codes for CASSNSWGTEAFF.

The V call is TRBV6-5, the J call TRBJ2-7; 7 positions match TRBD2. CDR3 size: 15 residues. After removal of 7 bases from V and 0 bases from J, the junction contained 9 bases not matched to a gene. From germline, CDR1 is MNHEY and CDR2 SVGAGI. The CDR3 nucleotides are TGTGCCAGCACCCCAGCAGCGGGAATCTCCTACGAGCAGTACTTC. Translation: CASTPAAGISYEQYF.

This rearrangement joins TRBV9 to TRBJ2-5; 7 bases are a match to TRBD2. The CDR3 has 16 amino acids. CDR1 is SGDLS, CDR2 YYNGEE, per germline. J was trimmed by 2 bases and V by 0 bases; bases with no gene match: 7. As DNA, the CDR3 is TGTGCCAGCAGCGTAGGACTAGCCTTAGGACAAGAGACCCAGTACTTC. This sequence encodes CASSVGLALGQETQYF.

The V and J genes are TRBV9 and TRBJ2-5; the D gene is possibly TRBD2 (7 bases). With 0 bases removed from V and 7 bases from J, the gap between germline ends came to 13 bases. Germline-derived CDR1 and CDR2 are SGDLS and YYNGEE. This CDR3 comprises 14 residues. CDR3 sequence reads: CASSVDHREGTQYF. CDR3 nucleotides: TGTGCCAGCAGCGTAGACCACAGGGAGGGGACCCAGTACTTC. The full variable domain, with the rest looked up from reference TRBV9 and TRBJ2-5, is DSGVTQTPKHLITATGQRVTLRCSPRSGDLSVYWYQQSLDQGLQFLIQYYNGEERAKGNILERFSAQQFPDLHSELNLSSLELGDSALYFCASSVDHREGTQYFGPGTRLLVL.

This clone was seen a handful of times. The chain has TRBV5-4 and TRBJ1-1; perhaps TRBD1 as D (6 bases). The CDR3 loop spans 15 amino acids. The ends were cut back, 0 bases at V and 2 bases at J, with 11 bases in the middle. The germline V gene has CDR1 SGHNT and CDR2 YYREEE (reference sequence). DNA of the CDR3: TGTGCCAGCAGCTTGGCCGGACAGATTAACACTGAAGCTTTCTTT. Its protein product is CASSLAGQINTEAFF. The full variable domain, in which reference TRBV5-4 and TRBJ1-1 provide the parts outside the CDR3, is ETGVTQSPTHLIKTRGQQVTLRCSSQSGHNTVSWYQQALGQGPQFIFQYYREEENGRGNFPPRFSGLQFPNYSSELNVNALELDDSALYLCASSLAGQINTEAFFGQGTRLTVV.

This chain uses TRBV10-3 with TRBJ1-1; D gene unclear. Germline CDR1 ENHRY, CDR2 SYGVKD. V shed 1 base and J shed 5 bases, with 14 bases lying between them. The CDR3 contains 15 residues. DNA of the CDR3: TGTGCCATCAGTGAGTTTGCCCAAGGCGGGACTGAAGCTTTCTTT. Its translation: CAISEFAQGGTEAFF.

The V call is TRBV2, the J call TRBJ1-6, with 7 positions matching TRBD1. Per germline, CDR1 SNHLY and CDR2 FYNNEI. V was pared by 0 bases and J by 0 bases, with 11 bases of the junction left unmatched. The length of the CDR3 is 20 residues. CDR3 in amino acids: CASSEAQGQVLTSYNSPLHF. As DNA, the CDR3 is TGTGCCAGCAGTGAAGCGCAAGGACAGGTCCTGACCTCCTATAATTCACCCCTCCACTTT.

The chain joins TRBV19 to TRBJ2-7, with 10 bases fitting TRBD2. CDR3 length: 15 amino acids. Germline values: CDR1 LNHDA, CDR2 SQIVND (reference sequence). J was trimmed by 6 bases and V by 6 bases; bases with no gene match: 11. In DNA form, the CDR3 reads TGTGCCAGTAGAAGATCTAGCGGGAGAGTAAGCGAGCAGTACTTC. The encoded protein is CASRRSSGRVSEQYF.

V and J are TRBV3-1 (or the pseudogene TRBV3-2) and TRBJ1-2; no reliable D call. Trimming removed 3 bases from V and 11 bases from J, with 19 bases in between. The CDR3 runs to 14 residues. Germline CDR1 reads LGHDT; CDR2 reads YNNKEL (reference sequence). CDR3 nucleotides: TGTGCCAGCAGCCAGGCCCCCGGGTATGGGTTATACACCTTC. Translation gives CASSQAPGYGLYTF.

The chain recombines TRBV5-1 with TRBJ2-7, with 7 bases aligning to TRBD1. The V gene end was trimmed by 4 bases and the J gene end by 3 bases; junction bases not matched to a gene: 4. This CDR3 spans 13 amino acids. The germline V gene encodes CDR1 SGHRS and CDR2 YFSETQ. The CDR3 here is CASSPTGDYEQYF. The CDR3 nucleotides read TGCGCCAGCAGCCCTACAGGGGACTACGAGCAGTACTTC.

The chain is built from TRBV6-5 and TRBJ1-6, with 7 bases identical to TRBD1. CDR3 length: 13 residues. The germline V gene has CDR1 MNHEY and CDR2 SVGAGI. Losses at the gene ends were 10 bases for V and 9 bases for J; bases not matched to a gene: 9. The CDR3 here is CATSQGGLSPLHF. The CDR3 bases are TGTGCCACCTCCCAGGGGGGTCTTTCACCCCTCCACTTT.

The CDR3 DNA reads as TGTGCCAGCTCACCCAATGTGGAAACTGAAGCTTTCTTT. The encoded protein is CASSPNVETEAFF. The chain has TRBV18 and TRBJ1-1; the D is unclear. Germline V lookup: CDR1 KGHSH, CDR2 LQKENI. The V end lost 3 bases, the J end lost 5 bases, and 10 bases lay between the germline ends. CDR3 length: 13 residues.

This clone appeared a few times. The chain has TRBV12-3 or TRBV12-4 and TRBJ1-1, with TRBD1 as a possible D gene (5 bases). This CDR3 region has 13 residues. V lost 2 bases and J 7 bases, leaving 11 bases between the germline ends. The DNA of the CDR3 is TGTGCCAGCAGTTTATCAGGGCGGAGTGAAGCTTTCTTT. It specifies CASSLSGRSEAFF.

Written as DNA, the CDR3 is TGTGCCAGCAAGGTACAGGGAGGCACCGGGGAGCTGTTTTTT. Protein: CASKVQGGTGELFF. The J gene is TRBJ2-2, the V gene TRBV2; the D call may be TRBD1 or TRBD2 (6 bases each). The CDR3 is made up of 14 amino acids. Per germline, CDR1 SNHLY and CDR2 FYNNEI. The ends were cut back, 7 bases at V and 4 bases at J, with 13 bases in the middle. The variable domain in full, completed from reference TRBV2 and TRBJ2-2, reads EPEVTQTPSHQVTQMGQEVILRCVPISNHLYFYWYRQILGQKVEFLVSFYNNEISEKSEIFDDQFSVERPDGSNFTLKIRSTKLEDSAMYFCASKVQGGTGELFFGEGSRLTVL.

This clone was seen only once. The chain combines TRBV29-1 with TRBJ1-2; tentative D call: TRBD1 (5 bases). CDR3 length: 12 amino acids. The germline gives CDR1 SQVTM, CDR2 ANQGSEA. V was shortened by 5 bases and J by 2 bases, with 9 bases between the two germline ends. The CDR3 DNA is TGCAGCGTTCGACAGTTCAACTATGGCTACACCTTC. It yields the protein CSVRQFNYGYTF.

The rearrangement links TRBV12-5 to TRBJ1-2; D is perhaps TRBD1 (6 bases). V was shortened by 7 bases and J by 2 bases, with 11 bases between the two germline ends. The CDR3 has 13 residues. Germline assignment: CDR1 LGHNT and CDR2 FRNRAP. CDR3 DNA: TGTGCTAGTGTCAAAGACAGGAACTATGGCTACACCTTC. Translation gives CASVKDRNYGYTF.

There are a few counts of this clone. This chain joins TRBV19 and TRBJ1-5; 12 nucleotides line up with TRBD1. This CDR3 is built from 14 residues. Germline V gene data show CDR1 as LNHDA and CDR2 as SQIVND (reference sequence). V lost 7 bases, J lost 6 bases, and 4 bases stayed unmatched. The CDR3 nucleotides are TGTGCCAGTAAAGGGACAGGGGGCGGTCAGCCCCAGCATTTT. Residues: CASKGTGGGQPQHF.

This chain joins TRBV5-4 and TRBJ2-2; 7 bases line up with TRBD1. The CDR3 consists of 17 residues. With V trimmed by 0 bases and J by 0 bases, 5 bases remained unmatched. Germline lookup yields CDR1 SGHNT and CDR2 YYREEE (reference sequence). The CDR3 DNA reads as TGTGCCAGCAGCTTGGTGGGGGACAGCTCGAACACCGGGGAGCTGTTTTTT. It encodes CASSLVGDSSNTGELFF. Combining the CDR3 with reference TRBV5-4 and TRBJ2-2 gives the whole variable domain ETGVTQSPTHLIKTRGQQVTLRCSSQSGHNTVSWYQQALGQGPQFIFQYYREEENGRGNFPPRFSGLQFPNYSSELNVNALELDDSALYLCASSLVGDSSNTGELFFGEGSRLTVL.

The chain employs TRBV2 and TRBJ2-1, with 8 positions matching TRBD2. V shed 6 bases, J shed 0 bases, and the junction held 1 base outside the gene matches. Germline CDR1 is SNHLY and CDR2 is FYNNEI. The CDR3 extends over 14 amino acids. The DNA for the CDR3 is TGTGCCAGCAGAGGGACTAGCTCCTACAATGAGCAGTTCTTC. Translation: CASRGTSSYNEQFF.

The J gene is TRBJ2-1, the V gene TRBV5-1; the D is unclear. CDR1 is SGHRS and CDR2 is YFSETQ in the germline V gene. V lost 0 bases, J lost 1 base, and 8 bases lay in between. There are 15 residues in the CDR3. CDR3 nucleotide sequence: TGCGCCAGCAGCTTGGAGGGTAGTTCCTACAATGAGCAGTTCTTC. Amino acid sequence: CASSLEGSSYNEQFF.

The rearrangement uses TRBV19 and TRBJ1-5; D is perhaps TRBD1 (5 bases). The V gene's germline CDR1 is LNHDA and CDR2 SQIVND (reference sequence). V was clipped by 4 bases and J by 6 bases, with 7 bases between them. The CDR3 has 12 residues. CDR3 in DNA: TGTGCCAGTAGTAGGGACGTTCAGCCCCAGCATTTT. This encodes CASSRDVQPQHF.

This clone is a singleton in its sample. The chain carries TRBV6-1 and TRBJ2-3, with TRBD1 as a possible D gene (5 bases). The CDR3 contains 15 residues. The ends were cut back, 1 base at V and 3 bases at J, with 11 bases in the middle. Germline lookup yields CDR1 MNHNS and CDR2 SASEGT. CDR3 amino acids: CASSEVRARTDTQYF. CDR3 in DNA: TGTGCCAGCAGTGAAGTCAGGGCGAGAACAGATACGCAGTATTTT.

The genes are TRBV30 and TRBJ1-6, with D uncertain. Between the trimmed V and J ends, which lost 4 bases and 6 bases, there was a span of 10 bases. The CDR3 loop spans 13 amino acids. Germline loops: CDR1 GTSNPN, CDR2 SVGIG (reference sequence). As DNA, the CDR3 is TGTGCCTGGACAGTGGGAGCTAATTCACCCCTCCACTTT. Its protein is CAWTVGANSPLHF. The whole variable domain, filled in from reference TRBV30 and TRBJ1-6, reads SQTIHQWPATLVQPVGSPLSLECTVEGTSNPNLYWYRQAAGRGLQLLFYSVGIGQISSEVPQNLSASRPQDRQFILSSKKLLLSDSGFYLCAWTVGANSPLHFGNGTRLTVT.

This clone appeared a single time. The V gene is TRBV19, the J gene TRBJ1-4; D is uncertain. This CDR3 is 15 amino acids long. V was clipped by 3 bases and J by 0 bases, with 8 bases between them. Germline CDR1 LNHDA, CDR2 SQIVND (reference sequence). The CDR3 reads CASSIEGSTNEKLFF. The CDR3 region has the DNA TGTGCCAGTAGTATCGAAGGATCAACTAATGAAAAACTGTTTTTT. The complete variable domain, with remaining parts taken from reference TRBV19 and TRBJ1-4, reads DGGITQSPKYLFRKEGQNVTLSCEQNLNHDAMYWYRQDPGQGLRLIYYSQIVNDFQKGDIAEGYSVSREKKESFPLTVTSAQKNPTAFYLCASSIEGSTNEKLFFGSGTQLSVL.

The V call is TRBV19, the J call TRBJ2-3, with TRBD1 matching 7 bases. This CDR3 has 13 residues. The V segment lost 9 bases and the J segment 2 bases; nucleotides outside the gene matches: 5. Per the germline V gene, CDR1 is LNHDA and CDR2 is SQIVND (reference sequence). The CDR3 loop is CASSTGFTDTQYF. Written as DNA, the CDR3 is TGTGCCAGCTCGACAGGGTTCACAGATACGCAGTATTTT.

This rearrangement joins TRBV29-1 to TRBJ1-2; possible D gene TRBD1, 5 bases. Germline V gives CDR1 SQVTM, CDR2 ANQGSEA. The V gene lost 8 bases and the J gene lost 4 bases, with 17 bases spanning the gap. This CDR3 has 13 residues. CDR3 nucleotide sequence: TGCAGCCTGGGACCGCCTGACTCCTATGGCTACACCTTC. Translation: CSLGPPDSYGYTF. The full variable domain, rest sourced from reference TRBV29-1 and TRBJ1-2, is SAVISQKPSRDICQRGTSLTIQCQVDSQVTMMFWYRQQPGQSLTLIATANQGSEATYESGFVIDKFPISRPNLTFSTLTVSNMSPEDSSIYLCSLGPPDSYGYTFGSGTRLTVV.

This chain links TRBV5-4 with TRBJ1-4; 7 nucleotides match TRBD1. The CDR3 is made up of 15 amino acids. Germline V gene data show CDR1 as SGHNT and CDR2 as YYREEE (reference sequence). Losses at the gene ends were 0 bases for V and 4 bases for J; bases not matched to a gene: 3. Here the CDR3 reads CASSLGGQNNEKLFF. The DNA for the CDR3 is TGTGCCAGCAGCTTGGGGGGACAGAATAATGAAAAACTGTTTTTT.

This clone appeared a few times. The CDR3 DNA reads as TGCGCCAGCAGCTTAGGGGCAACAGCCATCACAGATACGCAGTATTTT. Its translation is CASSLGATAITDTQYF. This chain uses TRBV5-1 with TRBJ2-3, with a tentative D call TRBD1 (5 bases). CDR1 SGHRS and CDR2 YFSETQ come from the germline V gene. The V end lost 2 bases, the J end lost 2 bases, and 15 bases lay between the germline ends. This CDR3 is built from 16 residues.